These 2 T cell receptor beta chains were all obtained from the same sample, sequenced in a study of HIV-infected patients and healthy controls. Reverse transcription used 450 to 500 ng RNA and constant-region primers for alpha and beta. Each of the alpha and beta chains got its own library through chain-specific third strand synthesis with indices. MiXCR, run by TCRdb on the 5' RACE reads, gives a single entry per CDR3 protein. Of about 16,000 distinct CDR3 sequences detected, 9.4% appear once; the ten largest clones hold 5.1%. All unsorted peripheral T cells were captured because whole blood was used without fractionation. Sequencing input: blood. These receptor sequences come from an adult in good health.

In this sample, this clonotype turned up many times. V and J are TRBV21-1 and TRBJ2-7; the table gives TRBD1 as D, unverified against the DNA. TRBV21-1 represents a pseudogene. The CDR3 is made up of 16 amino acids. The CDR3 coding sequence is TGTGCCAGCAGCACGTGGGACAGGGGGTATTCCTACGAGCAGTACGTC. The encoded protein is CASSTWDRGYSYEQYV.

This clonotype is labeled as medium-sized. The chain is built from TRBV2 and TRBJ2-2; 10 bases are shared with TRBD1. Germline V gene lookup returns CDR1 SNHLY and CDR2 FYNNEI. Trimming took 2 bases from V and 4 from J; bases not matched to a gene: 7. The CDR3 covers 17 residues. In DNA form, the CDR3 reads TGTGCCAGCAGTGAAAACCAGGGGACAGGGGCCACCGGGGAGCTGTTTTTT. Protein: CASSENQGTGATGELFF.